These T cell receptor beta chains were read from a single sample in a study of blood T cell repertoires in COVID-19. Measured with immunoSEQ multiplex PCR; TCRdb has only the in-frame clones, and not every one. This sample yields some 65,000 clones, of which around 86% are seen a single time; around 3% belongs to the top ten. Sequencing used peripheral blood. Receptor source: a man older than 75 with acute or convalescent COVID-19. Both conserved end residues are part of each CDR3. The order of the fields is CDR3 protein, D gene, V gene. A D gene is named only where the DNA matches it firmly.

CASMIASGRNEQFF	TRBD2	TRBV5-1
CASSKSGGSAESPLHF	.	TRBV2
CASSAQRTGLAHEQYF	TRBD1	TRBV2
CASSAGVGEKLFF	.	TRBV25-1
CASSVGTLSSYNEQFF	.	TRBV7-8
CASSVSGSDEKLFF	.	TRBV9
CASLKQGYSNQPQHF	TRBD1	TRBV19
CASSAGSTNEKLFF	.	TRBV5-6
CASSSQGPMNTEAFF	.	TRBV2
CASRSEFFNYGYTF	.	TRBV5-8
CASSVQGNQPQHF	.	TRBV19
CASSLSASPQPQHF	.	TRBV27
CASSLAGGGSEAFF	.	TRBV5-8
CASSGGQGASHEQYF	TRBD1	TRBV7-8
CASSSQGSAYGYTF	.	TRBV27
CASSWGENTEAFF	.	TRBV11-2
CASSLQTSGEAFF	.	TRBV11-2
CASSVLQGRTDTQYF	.	TRBV2
CASIPAGGPWETQYF	TRBD2	TRBV6-5
CSVEAGFNTEAFF	.	TRBV29-1
CASSQIGAGAFF	.	TRBV11-3
CASSLTGGYQPQHF	TRBD1	TRBV19
CASSEGLARGGTGELFF	TRBD2	TRBV10-1
CASSTTSGGSTDTQYF	TRBD2	TRBV19
CASSQDRGGGPYGYTF	.	TRBV4-3
CASSQVLAQWETQYF	.	TRBV4-2